The 31 T cell receptor beta chains listed next were all sequenced from one sample in a study of T cell changes during pregnancy in multiple sclerosis. Produced via immunoSEQ multiplex PCR; TCRdb's table is partial and in-frame only. The repertoire holds around 130,000 clones, with about 95% as singletons. Sequencing used peripheral blood, obtained after pregnancy. The receptor set was obtained from a female donor with multiple sclerosis, enrolled in a pregnancy study.

The V and J genes are TRBV28 and TRBJ1-2, with TRBD1 matching over 7 bases. Germline CDR1 reads MDHEN; CDR2 reads SYDVKM. V gave up 2 bases and J gave up 5 bases; unmatched junction bases: 26. The CDR3 covers 21 residues. The CDR3 loop is CASSLGTAELRELVLVYGYTF. The CDR3 nucleotides are TGTGCCAGCAGTTTAGGGACAGCGGAGCTAAGGGAACTTGTCCTTGTTTATGGCTACACCTTC.

This chain links TRBV7-6 with TRBJ2-6, with a possible D match to TRBD1 (6 bases). The V end was cut by 1 base, the J end by 0 bases, with 13 bases between. Germline lookup yields CDR1 SGHVS and CDR2 FNYEAQ. CDR3 length equals 18 residues. The CDR3 DNA sequence: TGTGCCAGCAGCTTAGTAGCAGGGGCCAACTCTGGGGCCAACGTCCTGACTTTC. Translation: CASSLVAGANSGANVLTF.

DNA for the CDR3: TGTGCCACACGGCGGGACTTCGGTTACAATGAGCAGTTCTTC. Its translation is CATRRDFGYNEQFF. The chain recombines TRBV15 with TRBJ2-1, with D perhaps matching TRBD2 (6 bases). CDR3 length: 14 amino acids. Germline V lookup: CDR1 LNHNV, CDR2 YYDKDF (reference sequence). Trimming removed 9 bases from V and 4 bases from J, with 16 bases in between.

The gene calls are TRBV4-1 and TRBJ2-1; 11 bases agree with TRBD1. V lost 4 bases to trimming and J lost 4 bases; unmatched junction nucleotides: 9. The CDR3 consists of 17 residues. The germline V gene encodes CDR1 MGHRA and CDR2 YSYEKL. The CDR3 DNA follows: TGCGCCAGCAGCCTCTGGACAGGGGGCGATTTTTACAATGAGCAGTTCTTC. Its translation is CASSLWTGGDFYNEQFF.

The chain joins TRBV7-6 to TRBJ2-1; TRBD1 matches 7 bases. CDR3 length equals 14 residues. Trimming removed 7 bases from V and 1 base from J; junction bases left unmatched: 4. Looked up from germline, CDR1 is SGHVS and CDR2 is FNYEAQ. The CDR3 reads CASTQGVSYNEQFF. CDR3 sequence (DNA): TGTGCCAGCACCCAGGGGGTATCCTACAATGAGCAGTTCTTC.

The chain employs TRBV5-6 and TRBJ2-2; 8 nucleotides match TRBD1. Germline CDR1 reads SGHDT; CDR2 reads YYEEEE. J gave up 8 bases and V 0 bases, and 6 bases lay outside the gene matches. The CDR3 runs 15 residues. The CDR3 here is CASSLDRGSGGELFF. The DNA for the CDR3 is TGTGCCAGCAGCTTGGACAGGGGGTCAGGGGGGGAGCTGTTTTTT.

The genes are TRBV5-4 and TRBJ1-2, with unresolved D. The CDR3 loop spans 13 amino acids. Trimming removed 0 bases at V and 3 bases at J, with 6 bases between. Per the germline V gene, CDR1 is SGHNT and CDR2 is YYREEE (reference sequence). The CDR3 is CASSLAGDYGYTF. CDR3 bases: TGTGCCAGCAGCTTGGCCGGGGACTATGGCTACACCTTC.

The chain has TRBV5-1 and TRBJ2-7, with TRBD2 as a possible D gene (5 bases). V lost 4 bases, J lost 3 bases, and 14 bases lay in between. The CDR3 has 14 residues. CDR1 and CDR2 (germline): SGHRS, YFSETQ. CDR3 nucleotides: TGCGCCAGCAGCCCGGACCCGGGGTACTACGAGCAGTACTTC. Its translation: CASSPDPGYYEQYF.

The count of this clone is one. The V gene is TRBV2, the J gene TRBJ1-1; 7 bases match TRBD1. CDR3 length equals 14 residues. V lost 7 bases to trimming and J lost 0 bases; unmatched junction nucleotides: 5. Germline V CDR1 and CDR2: SNHLY, FYNNEI. The CDR3 sequence is CASIDRVLNTEAFF. CDR3 DNA: TGTGCCAGCATCGACAGGGTCCTGAACACTGAAGCTTTCTTT.

V and J are TRBV11-2 and TRBJ1-2; 10 bases agree with TRBD1. The V segment lost 5 bases and the J segment 6 bases; nucleotides outside the gene matches: 6. Germline CDR1 SGHAT, CDR2 FQNNGV. This CDR3 has 14 residues. CDR3 coding DNA: TGTGCCAGCAGCCGCGACAGGGGGCCACATGGCTACACCTTC. This encodes CASSRDRGPHGYTF.

The J gene is TRBJ2-1, the V gene TRBV2, with TRBD1 matching 7 bases. Germline assignment: CDR1 SNHLY and CDR2 FYNNEI. V lost 3 bases, J lost 7 bases, and 9 bases stayed unmatched. CDR3 length: 15 residues. The CDR3 region has the DNA TGTGCCAGCAGTGAGTGGGCCCCCAGGGGGAATGAGCAGTTCTTC. Translation gives CASSEWAPRGNEQFF.

The chain couples TRBV6-1 to TRBJ1-2; D unclear. The V end lost 1 base, the J end lost 2 bases, and 11 bases lay between the germline ends. CDR1 MNHNS and CDR2 SASEGT come from the germline V gene. CDR3 length: 15 amino acids. CDR3 DNA: TGTGCCAGCAGTGAAGGCACGCGTCGGAACTATGGCTACACCTTC. Protein sequence: CASSEGTRRNYGYTF.

V and J are TRBV10-1 and TRBJ2-7, with 7 bases identical to TRBD2. The CDR3 extends over 14 amino acids. The germline CDR1 and CDR2 sequences are WNHNN and SYGVQD (reference sequence). CDR3 in DNA: TGCGCACCCCCCCCTGCGGGAGTCTCCTACGAGCAGTACTTC. Amino acids: CAPPPAGVSYEQYF.

The J gene is TRBJ1-1, the V gene TRBV7-9, with D unclear. Germline V gives CDR1 SEHNR, CDR2 FQNEAQ (reference sequence). This CDR3 region has 15 residues. Trimming took off 3 bases at V and 0 bases at J, with 11 bases between the two ends. The CDR3 spells CASSFPLGVNTEAFF. The CDR3 bases are TGTGCCAGCAGCTTCCCCCTAGGTGTGAACACTGAAGCTTTCTTT.

The chain is built from TRBV7-8 and TRBJ2-7; D might be TRBD2 (6 bases). CDR1 and CDR2 from the germline V gene are SGHVS and FQNEAQ. This CDR3 has 14 residues. The V gene lost 1 base and the J gene lost 0 bases, with 7 bases spanning the gap. CDR3 region: CASSLGGTSYEQYF. The CDR3 coding sequence is TGTGCCAGCAGCTTAGGCGGGACCTCCTACGAGCAGTACTTC.

The gene calls are TRBV19 and TRBJ2-3, with a weak D call TRBD2 (5 bases). Germline V gives CDR1 LNHDA, CDR2 SQIVND (reference sequence). The CDR3 length is 15 residues. V was clipped by 5 bases and J by 6 bases, with 18 bases between them. The CDR3 sequence: CASSSQEAAPDTQYF. The CDR3 coding sequence is TGTGCCAGTAGTTCCCAGGAGGCAGCCCCGGATACGCAGTATTTT.

The V gene is TRBV5-5, the J gene TRBJ1-2, with 10 bases fitting TRBD1. Per the germline V gene, CDR1 is SGHKS and CDR2 is YYEKEE (reference sequence). Trimming cost V 3 bases and J 8 bases; bases outside gene matches: 10. The CDR3 runs 15 residues. CDR3 sequence reads: CASSSPDRGPRGYTF. CDR3 bases: TGTGCCAGCAGCTCACCCGACAGGGGGCCTAGGGGCTACACCTTC.

This rearrangement joins TRBV9 to TRBJ1-2, with TRBD1 as a possible D gene (5 bases). Germline V CDR1 and CDR2: SGDLS, YYNGEE. The germline V and J ends were trimmed by 0 bases and 4 bases, with 22 bases remaining between them. The CDR3 has 18 residues. The DNA for the CDR3 is TGTGCCAGCAGCGTAGAAGTGCTGCGGGGGAAAGGCTCCTATGGCTACACCTTC. This translates into CASSVEVLRGKGSYGYTF.

This chain uses TRBV7-6 with TRBJ2-2; 13 nucleotides align to TRBD2. Germline V gene data show CDR1 as SGHVS and CDR2 as FNYEAQ. Trimming cost V 5 bases and J 0 bases; bases outside gene matches: 3. The CDR3 is made up of 17 amino acids. The CDR3 bases are TGTGCCAGCAGCCAGGGACTAGCGGGAACGAACACCGGGGAGCTGTTTTTT. It encodes CASSQGLAGTNTGELFF.

This clone appeared a few times. The chain combines TRBV2 with TRBJ2-7; 14 bases fit TRBD2. Germline lookup yields CDR1 SNHLY and CDR2 FYNNEI. CDR3 size: 14 residues. J gave up 2 bases and V 6 bases, and 0 bases lay outside the gene matches. The CDR3 DNA sequence: TGTGCCAGCAGGGGACTAGCGGGAGCCTACGAGCAGTACTTC. Translated, it gives CASRGLAGAYEQYF.

This clone was seen only once. This chain joins TRBV29-1 and TRBJ1-2; 10 bases agree with TRBD1. CDR1 is SQVTM and CDR2 is ANQGSEA in the germline V gene. V shed 5 bases, J shed 0 bases, and the junction held 15 bases outside the gene matches. The CDR3 spans 18 residues. CDR3 coding DNA: TGCAGCGTTCCGACCCCGAACGTCGGGACAGGGGCTAACTATGGCTACACCTTC. This sequence encodes CSVPTPNVGTGANYGYTF.

This chain connects TRBV25-1 to TRBJ2-7; no clear D. The V and J ends lost 6 bases and 4 bases respectively, with 7 bases between them. The germline V gene has CDR1 MGHDK and CDR2 SYGVNS. This CDR3 spans 11 amino acids. The CDR3 coding sequence is TGTGCCAGCAGCGGGTTGTACGAGCAGTACTTC. Amino acid sequence: CASSGLYEQYF.

CDR3 residues: CASNTGGETQYF. The CDR3 DNA sequence: TGTGCCAGCAACACAGGGGGAGAGACCCAGTACTTC. This sequence joins TRBV28 and TRBJ2-5, with 8 bases lining up with TRBD1. V lost 7 bases to trimming and J lost 4 bases; unmatched junction nucleotides: 2. The germline CDR1 and CDR2 sequences are MDHEN and SYDVKM. The CDR3 sequence is 12 residues long.

V is TRBV7-9 and J is TRBJ1-2; D unresolved. V lost 4 bases, J lost 0 bases, and 12 bases lay in between. The germline CDR1 and CDR2 sequences are SEHNR and FQNEAQ (reference sequence). The CDR3 is 15 residues long. The CDR3 here is CASSSPYDTNYGYTF. The DNA of the CDR3 is TGTGCCAGCAGCTCCCCTTACGACACTAACTATGGCTACACCTTC.

V and J are TRBV14 and TRBJ2-1, with D uncertain. This CDR3 contains 16 residues. With 2 bases removed from V and 2 bases from J, the gap between germline ends came to 13 bases. The germline V gene encodes CDR1 SGHDN and CDR2 FVKESK. The CDR3 spells CASSQNRGGTYNEQFF. Written as DNA, the CDR3 is TGTGCCAGCAGCCAAAACCGAGGCGGAACCTACAATGAGCAGTTCTTC.

The rearrangement links TRBV9 to TRBJ1-1; D remains unclear. Germline values: CDR1 SGDLS, CDR2 YYNGEE. The CDR3 covers 13 residues. V lost 0 bases, J lost 4 bases, and 7 bases lay in between. CDR3 sequence reads: CASSVGLRTEAFF. The CDR3 coding sequence is TGTGCCAGCAGCGTAGGTCTGCGCACTGAAGCTTTCTTT.

CDR3 in amino acids: CASRASGSYNEQFF. CDR3 in DNA: TGTGCCAGCAGAGCTAGCGGGAGCTACAATGAGCAGTTCTTC. The chain employs TRBV6-5 and TRBJ2-1; 10 nucleotides align to TRBD2. Germline CDR1 reads MNHEY; CDR2 reads SVGAGI. The V segment lost 6 bases and the J segment 3 bases; nucleotides outside the gene matches: 2. The CDR3 is 14 residues long.

V is TRBV7-8 and J is TRBJ2-7; possible D gene TRBD2, 6 bases. The germline V gene encodes CDR1 SGHVS and CDR2 FQNEAQ. The CDR3 covers 12 residues. Trimming took off 4 bases at V and 3 bases at J, with 7 bases between the two ends. The CDR3 is CASSSTSYEQYF. The CDR3 DNA is TGTGCCAGCAGCTCGACTAGCTACGAGCAGTACTTC.

V gene TRBV15 combines with J gene TRBJ1-5; 7 bases match TRBD1. J was trimmed by 2 bases and V by 1 base; bases with no gene match: 2. From germline, CDR1 is LNHNV and CDR2 YYDKDF (reference sequence). CDR3 length: 15 amino acids. Here the CDR3 DNA reads TGTGCCACCAGCAGAGTTGGGACAGGCAATCAGCCCCAGCATTTT. It translates to CATSRVGTGNQPQHF.

The rearrangement uses TRBV4-1 and TRBJ2-5; 8 bases agree with TRBD2. J lost 4 bases, V lost 4 bases, and 5 bases had no gene match. The germline V gene encodes CDR1 MGHRA and CDR2 YSYEKL. The CDR3 runs 14 residues. CDR3 nucleotides: TGCGCCAGCAGCCTGTCGGGAGGGTCAGAGACCCAGTACTTC. Translating gives CASSLSGGSETQYF.

This chain connects TRBV6-4 to TRBJ2-4; maybe TRBD2 (5 bases). Between the trimmed V and J ends, which lost 6 bases and 3 bases, there was a span of 21 bases. This CDR3 contains 17 residues. Per the germline V gene, CDR1 is MRHNA and CDR2 is SNTAGT. In DNA, the CDR3 is TGTGCCAGCAGAAGACGTAAACCTATACGGGGCAAAAACATTCAGTACTTC. It specifies CASRRRKPIRGKNIQYF.